The 11 T cell receptor beta chains below come from one sample, sequenced in a study of T cell repertoires in cytomegalovirus infection. These receptors have no identified antigens. Using its own MiXCR run on the reads, TCRdb lists one record per CDR3 protein. The sample consists of 300,000 to 400,000 distinct CDR3 sequences, just under 30% of them appearing once. Sequencing used cultured PBMCs, obtained from culture after CMV antigen stimulation. Every receptor here comes from a human donor in good health (CMV status not recorded). Some clones in this sample may be carry-over from other donors' samples.

This clonotype appeared many times. The rearrangement uses TRBV4-1 and TRBJ1-1; D not certain. The V gene's germline CDR1 is MGHRA and CDR2 YSYEKL. This CDR3 comprises 15 residues. V dropped 0 bases and J dropped 2 bases, with 10 bases sitting between them. The CDR3 protein is CASSQEFQVNTEAFF. The CDR3 nucleotides read TGCGCCAGCAGCCAAGAATTTCAGGTTAACACTGAAGCTTTCTTT.

This chain connects TRBV20-1 to TRBJ2-2, with 9 bases that match TRBD2. There are 14 residues in the CDR3. The germline gives CDR1 DFQATT, CDR2 SNEGSKA (reference sequence). The V segment lost 6 bases and the J segment 7 bases; nucleotides outside the gene matches: 9. The CDR3 is CSAPLAGGRGELFF. The CDR3 region has the DNA TGCAGTGCCCCGCTCGCGGGAGGGCGCGGGGAGCTGTTTTTT.

At least ten counts were recorded for this clonotype. The chain combines TRBV7-8 with TRBJ1-6; D not resolved. The V gene lost 2 bases and the J gene lost 5 bases, with 13 bases spanning the gap. This CDR3 has 16 amino acids. Germline V gene lookup returns CDR1 SGHVS and CDR2 FQNEAQ. The CDR3 sequence: CASSLREALNNSPLHF. CDR3 in DNA: TGTGCCAGCAGCTTACGGGAGGCCCTAAATAATTCACCCCTCCACTTT.

This clonotype occurred once. V gene TRBV12-3 or TRBV12-4 combines with J gene TRBJ1-5, with unresolved D. The ends were cut back, 8 bases at V and 2 bases at J, with 10 bases in the middle. The CDR3 extends over 13 amino acids. DNA of the CDR3: TGTGCCAGCCGCGGAGCCGGCAATCAGCCCCAGCATTTT. It encodes CASRGAGNQPQHF.

The rearrangement links TRBV29-1 to TRBJ2-3, with D unclear. V dropped 4 bases and J dropped 4 bases, with 15 bases sitting between them. The CDR3 length is 14 residues. CDR1 SQVTM and CDR2 ANQGSEA come from the germline V gene. The chain's CDR3 is CSVGGVNPADTQYF. CDR3 in DNA: TGCAGCGTTGGAGGAGTGAATCCGGCAGATACGCAGTATTTT.

The chain recombines TRBV12-5 with TRBJ1-6; tentatively, D is TRBD1 (6 bases). Trimming cost V 6 bases and J 10 bases, with 19 bases left between them. The length of the CDR3 is 15 residues. Germline V lookup: CDR1 LGHNT, CDR2 FRNRAP. The CDR3 DNA is TGTGCTAGTGGATATACGGGGGCAGGGGAATCACCCCTCCACTTT. Encoded protein: CASGYTGAGESPLHF.

This clonotype has a handful of counts. This rearrangement joins TRBV3-1 to TRBJ2-7; the D gene is possibly TRBD1 (5 bases). V lost 0 bases to trimming and J lost 6 bases, with 15 bases between them. This CDR3 is built from 15 residues. The germline V gene encodes CDR1 LGHDT and CDR2 YNNKEL (reference sequence). In DNA form, the CDR3 reads TGTGCCAGCAGCCAAGATGGGGCCTCGGCCCTCGAGCAGTACTTC. This codes for CASSQDGASALEQYF.

The chain has TRBV19 and TRBJ2-6; D unclear. Trimming stripped 1 base from V and 0 bases from J, with 4 bases between. The CDR3 is 15 amino acids. Germline V gives CDR1 LNHDA, CDR2 SQIVND (reference sequence). The CDR3 DNA follows: TGTGCCAGTAGTATAGTCCACTCTGGGGCCAACGTCCTGACTTTC. This translates into CASSIVHSGANVLTF.

Only a few counts were recorded for this clonotype. The chain uses TRBV7-6 and TRBJ2-5; D unclear. Germline V CDR1 and CDR2: SGHVS, FNYEAQ. The ends were cut back, 4 bases at V and 4 bases at J, with 10 bases in the middle. This CDR3 is built from 13 residues. The CDR3 loop is CASSSRLSETQYF. The CDR3 DNA sequence: TGTGCCAGCAGCTCCAGGCTGTCAGAGACCCAGTACTTC.

This clonotype was observed a few times. This chain connects TRBV12-3 or TRBV12-4 to TRBJ1-6; possibly TRBD1 for D (5 bases). The CDR3 is 13 amino acids. The V end was cut by 7 bases, the J end by 11 bases, with 15 bases between. CDR3 coding DNA: TGTGCCAGCACCATGGGGGTTGGACCACCCCTCCACTTT. Its protein product is CASTMGVGPPLHF.

This clonotype was observed many times. V usage is TRBV7-2 and J usage is TRBJ2-6; 8 nucleotides line up with TRBD1. Germline CDR1 SGHTA, CDR2 FQGNSA. CDR3 length: 15 residues. Trimming took 9 bases from V and 0 from J; bases not matched to a gene: 4. CDR3 nucleotides: TGTGCCAGTGGGACAGGACTCTCTGGGGCCAACGTCCTGACTTTC. Translating gives CASGTGLSGANVLTF.